This paragraph reports one T cell receptor (beta chain). The record originates from a study of blood T cell repertoires in COVID-19. Study as a whole: Samples taken during acute and convalescent COVID-19 were collected in the United States, Italy and Spain. T cells, B-cell-depleted T cells, or PBMCs provided the cDNA or gDNA that served as material.

The table came from immunoSEQ multiplex PCR; TCRdb's copy has only in-frame clones and leaves some out. The sample shows approximately 350,000 clones, approximately 92% of them seen only once. Recovered status applied to Cohort 3 donors who had two consecutive negative PCRs. It also applied to those with clearance or with symptom resolution. Germline CDR1 MNHNS, CDR2 SASEGT. V lost 2 bases and J lost 9, with 11 bases in between. The CDR3 has 14 residues. The sequenced sample was PBMCs or T cells enriched from blood (not recorded which). The TCR sequence derives from a man between 18 and 29 years old who had recovered from COVID-19. This chain connects TRBV6-1 to TRBJ1-6; D is ambiguous. The CDR3 reads CASSEWRGFSPLHF. The CDR3, as DNA: TGTGCCAGCAGTGAATGGCGGGGTTTTTCACCCCTCCACTTT.